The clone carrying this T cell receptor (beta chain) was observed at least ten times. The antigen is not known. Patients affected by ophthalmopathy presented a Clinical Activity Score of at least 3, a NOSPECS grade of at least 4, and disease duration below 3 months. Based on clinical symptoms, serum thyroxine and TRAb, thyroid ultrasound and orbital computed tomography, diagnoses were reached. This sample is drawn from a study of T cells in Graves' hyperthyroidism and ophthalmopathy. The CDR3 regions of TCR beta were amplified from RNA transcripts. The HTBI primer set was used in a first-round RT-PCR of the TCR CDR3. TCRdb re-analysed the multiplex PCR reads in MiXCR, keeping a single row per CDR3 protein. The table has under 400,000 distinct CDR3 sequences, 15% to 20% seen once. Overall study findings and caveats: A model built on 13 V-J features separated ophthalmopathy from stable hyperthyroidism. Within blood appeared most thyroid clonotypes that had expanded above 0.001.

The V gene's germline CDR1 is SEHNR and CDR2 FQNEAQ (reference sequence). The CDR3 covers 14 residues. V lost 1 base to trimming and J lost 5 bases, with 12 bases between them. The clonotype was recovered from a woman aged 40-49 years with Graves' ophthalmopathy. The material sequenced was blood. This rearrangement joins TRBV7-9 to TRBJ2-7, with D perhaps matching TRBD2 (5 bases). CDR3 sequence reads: CASSLVTSLDEQYF. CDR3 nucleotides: TGTGCCAGCAGCTTAGTCACTAGTTTGGACGAGCAGTACTTC.